This is a list of T cell receptor beta chains from one sample in a study of cytomegalovirus exposure and HLA in healthy donors. Using immunoSEQ multiplex PCR, the repertoire was profiled, and TCRdb retains in-frame clones only, with some absent. The sample holds 100,000 to 150,000 clones, 74% seen once. The material sequenced was PBMCs. The receptors here all came from a woman between 45 and 60 years old in good health and CMV-seropositive. CDR3s include the opening cysteine and the closing phenylalanine or tryptophan. Fields, in order: clone size, D gene, CDR3 length, V gene, J gene, CDR3 protein, CDR3 DNA. A D gene is named only where the DNA matches it firmly. Part of the rows lack a size; the others show once, few, many or a class for expanded clones.

abundance: -; d_gene: -; len: 14; v_gene: TRBV6-1; j_gene: TRBJ2-5; CDR3aa: CASSEGDSRETQYF; CDR3nt: TGTGCCAGCAGTGAAGGCGACAGTAGGGAGACCCAGTACTTC
abundance: -; d_gene: -; len: 13; v_gene: TRBV6-5; j_gene: TRBJ2-7; CDR3aa: CASSPGRTYEQYF; CDR3nt: TGTGCCAGCAGTCCGGGAAGGACCTACGAGCAGTACTTC
abundance: -; d_gene: TRBD1; len: 16; v_gene: TRBV15; j_gene: TRBJ1-1; CDR3aa: CATSKDRDVMNTEAFF; CDR3nt: TGTGCCACCAGCAAGGACAGGGACGTCATGAACACTGAAGCTTTCTTT
abundance: -; d_gene: -; len: 16; v_gene: TRBV7-2; j_gene: TRBJ2-7; CDR3aa: CASSLVGGRSSYEQYF; CDR3nt: TGTGCCAGCAGCTTAGTTGGGGGCAGGAGCTCCTACGAGCAGTACTTC
abundance: -; d_gene: -; len: 15; v_gene: TRBV7-9; j_gene: TRBJ1-4; CDR3aa: CASSPRGGRDEKLFF; CDR3nt: TGTGCCAGCAGCCCCCGGGGGGGGCGGGATGAAAAACTGTTTTTT
abundance: -; d_gene: -; len: 14; v_gene: TRBV18; j_gene: TRBJ1-3; CDR3aa: CASSGQGSGNTIYF; CDR3nt: TGTGCCAGCTCCGGCCAGGGTTCTGGAAACACCATATATTTT
abundance: few; d_gene: -; len: 14; v_gene: TRBV19; j_gene: TRBJ1-5; CDR3aa: CASSAAAYNQPQHF; CDR3nt: TGTGCCAGTAGTGCGGCGGCCTACAATCAGCCCCAGCATTTT
abundance: few; d_gene: TRBD1; len: 15; v_gene: TRBV10-3; j_gene: TRBJ1-6; CDR3aa: CAISESTGNNSPLHF; CDR3nt: TGTGCCATCAGTGAATCGACAGGGAATAATTCACCCCTCCACTTT
abundance: once; d_gene: TRBD1; len: 15; v_gene: TRBV6-6; j_gene: TRBJ1-5; CDR3aa: CASSSWGQGNQPQHF; CDR3nt: TGTGCCAGCAGTTCATGGGGACAGGGGAATCAGCCCCAGCATTTT
abundance: -; d_gene: -; len: 15; v_gene: TRBV9; j_gene: TRBJ2-7; CDR3aa: CASSVASGPFYEQYF; CDR3nt: TGTGCCAGCAGCGTAGCTTCAGGCCCGTTCTACGAGCAGTACTTC
abundance: -; d_gene: -; len: 15; v_gene: TRBV12-5; j_gene: TRBJ2-1; CDR3aa: CASGLQGGVYNEQFF; CDR3nt: TGTGCTAGTGGTTTGCAGGGGGGCGTATACAATGAGCAGTTCTTC
abundance: -; d_gene: -; len: 13; v_gene: TRBV7-2; j_gene: TRBJ2-3; CDR3aa: CASSLALTDTQYF; CDR3nt: TGTGCCAGCAGCCTCGCGCTCACAGATACGCAGTATTTT
abundance: -; d_gene: -; len: 15; v_gene: TRBV5-6; j_gene: TRBJ1-1; CDR3aa: CASSLVTGIRLEAFF; CDR3nt: TGTGCCAGCAGCTTGGTAACGGGAATCCGTCTCGAAGCTTTCTTT
abundance: -; d_gene: -; len: 16; v_gene: TRBV7-2; j_gene: TRBJ1-6; CDR3aa: CASSLYPPGSNSPLHF; CDR3nt: TGTGCCAGCAGCTTATATCCCCCAGGATCCAATTCACCCCTCCACTTT
abundance: -; d_gene: -; len: 11; v_gene: TRBV5-1; j_gene: TRBJ2-7; CDR3aa: CASQGTYEQYF; CDR3nt: TGCGCCAGCCAGGGTACCTACGAGCAGTACTTC
abundance: -; d_gene: -; len: 12; v_gene: TRBV6-5; j_gene: TRBJ2-7; CDR3aa: CASIGESYEQYF; CDR3nt: TGTGCCAGCATCGGGGAATCCTACGAGCAGTACTTC
abundance: once; d_gene: TRBD1; len: 14; v_gene: TRBV6-1; j_gene: TRBJ2-2; CDR3aa: CASPGGSNTGELFF; CDR3nt: TGTGCCAGCCCAGGGGGCTCCAACACCGGGGAGCTGTTTTTT
abundance: -; d_gene: -; len: 13; v_gene: TRBV27; j_gene: TRBJ1-1; CDR3aa: CASSFYRDTEAFF; CDR3nt: TGTGCCAGCAGTTTCTACAGAGACACTGAAGCTTTCTTT
abundance: -; d_gene: -; len: 14; v_gene: TRBV11-2; j_gene: TRBJ1-1; CDR3aa: CASSPAGAGVVAFF; CDR3nt: TGTGCCAGCAGCCCGGCGGGGGCTGGAGTTGTGGCTTTCTTT
abundance: -; d_gene: -; len: 14; v_gene: TRBV21-1; j_gene: TRBJ1-1; CDR3aa: CASSPEVYPNEAFF; CDR3nt: TGTGCCAGCAGCCCCGAGGTGTACCCCAATGAAGCTTTCTTT
abundance: -; d_gene: -; len: 13; v_gene: TRBV7-6; j_gene: TRBJ1-5; CDR3aa: CASSHANSQPQHF; CDR3nt: TGTGCCAGCAGCCATGCAAATAGTCAGCCCCAGCATTTT
abundance: -; d_gene: -; len: 14; v_gene: TRBV19; j_gene: TRBJ2-1; CDR3aa: CASLGGISYNEQFF; CDR3nt: TGTGCCAGTCTAGGGGGTATCTCCTACAATGAGCAGTTCTTC
abundance: -; d_gene: -; len: 13; v_gene: TRBV30; j_gene: TRBJ1-2; CDR3aa: CAWKRQPPCGYTF; CDR3nt: TGTGCCTGGAAGAGACAGCCCCCTTGTGGCTACACCTTC
abundance: -; d_gene: -; len: 14; v_gene: TRBV4-3; j_gene: TRBJ2-1; CDR3aa: CASSQVGGRNEQFF; CDR3nt: TGCGCCAGCAGCCAAGTGGGGGGGCGAAATGAGCAGTTCTTC
abundance: -; d_gene: -; len: 14; v_gene: TRBV7-8; j_gene: TRBJ2-1; CDR3aa: CASSLALAGDEQFF; CDR3nt: TGTGCCAGCAGCTTAGCCTTGGCGGGCGATGAGCAGTTCTTC
abundance: few; d_gene: TRBD1; len: 20; v_gene: TRBV27; j_gene: TRBJ1-5; CDR3aa: CASSLMVRGQGASRRQPQHF; CDR3nt: TGTGCCAGCAGTTTAATGGTCAGGGGGCAGGGTGCTTCTAGGCGTCAGCCCCAGCATTTT
abundance: -; d_gene: TRBD1; len: 15; v_gene: TRBV18; j_gene: TRBJ1-4; CDR3aa: CASSPPGQHNEKLFF; CDR3nt: TGTGCCAGCTCACCACCGGGACAGCATAATGAAAAACTGTTTTTT
abundance: -; d_gene: TRBD1; len: 14; v_gene: TRBV9; j_gene: TRBJ2-5; CDR3aa: CASSVTGGLETQYF; CDR3nt: TGTGCCAGCAGCGTCACAGGGGGCTTGGAGACCCAGTACTTC
abundance: -; d_gene: -; len: 16; v_gene: TRBV4-1; j_gene: TRBJ2-3; CDR3aa: CASSQKGDLSTDTQYF; CDR3nt: TGCGCCAGCAGCCAGAAAGGGGACTTGAGCACAGATACGCAGTATTTT
abundance: -; d_gene: TRBD1; len: 16; v_gene: TRBV9; j_gene: TRBJ1-4; CDR3aa: CASSVGLTGVEEKLFF; CDR3nt: TGTGCCAGCAGCGTAGGATTGACAGGGGTGGAGGAAAAACTGTTTTTT
abundance: once; d_gene: -; len: 14; v_gene: TRBV6-5; j_gene: TRBJ1-2; CDR3aa: CASSYREDNYGYTF; CDR3nt: TGTGCCAGCAGTTACCGGGAGGATAACTATGGCTACACCTTC
abundance: -; d_gene: -; len: 18; v_gene: TRBV7-2; j_gene: TRBJ1-2; CDR3aa: CASSVGLTSNARMAGYTF; CDR3nt: TGTGCCAGCAGTGTCGGTTTGACCTCGAATGCGCGGATGGCTGGCTACACCTTC
abundance: few; d_gene: -; len: 12; v_gene: TRBV5-1; j_gene: TRBJ1-2; CDR3aa: CASSLAPGGYTF; CDR3nt: TGCGCCAGCAGCTTGGCACCAGGCGGCTACACCTTC
abundance: once; d_gene: -; len: 18; v_gene: TRBV7-9; j_gene: TRBJ1-1; CDR3aa: CASSRLRRGLSMNTEAFF; CDR3nt: TGTGCCAGCAGCCGCTTGAGGCGGGGTCTCAGCATGAACACTGAAGCTTTCTTT
abundance: -; d_gene: TRBD1; len: 14; v_gene: TRBV6-5; j_gene: TRBJ2-3; CDR3aa: CASRATGATDTQYF; CDR3nt: TGTGCCAGCAGAGCGACAGGGGCCACAGATACGCAGTATTTT
abundance: -; d_gene: TRBD2; len: 16; v_gene: TRBV4-2; j_gene: TRBJ2-5; CDR3aa: CASSQDPGGRSETQYF; CDR3nt: TGTGCCAGCAGCCAAGATCCGGGGGGTAGGTCAGAGACCCAGTACTTC
abundance: once; d_gene: TRBD1; len: 14; v_gene: TRBV6-1; j_gene: TRBJ1-4; CDR3aa: CASSGRGQNEKLFF; CDR3nt: TGTGCCAGCAGTGGGAGGGGGCAGAATGAAAAACTGTTTTTT
abundance: -; d_gene: -; len: 12; v_gene: TRBV10-3; j_gene: TRBJ2-5; CDR3aa: CAISESRETQYF; CDR3nt: TGTGCCATCAGTGAGTCCCGAGAGACCCAGTACTTC
abundance: -; d_gene: -; len: 12; v_gene: TRBV29-1; j_gene: TRBJ1-2; CDR3aa: CSVTPLDYGYTF; CDR3nt: TGCAGCGTTACTCCCCTGGACTATGGCTACACCTTC
abundance: -; d_gene: -; len: 16; v_gene: TRBV7-2; j_gene: TRBJ1-2; CDR3aa: CASSLDPRGGNYGYTF; CDR3nt: TGTGCCAGCAGCTTAGACCCGCGGGGAGGGAACTATGGCTACACCTTC
abundance: -; d_gene: TRBD1; len: 15; v_gene: TRBV6-6; j_gene: TRBJ2-3; CDR3aa: CASSRQGDFTDTQYF; CDR3nt: TGTGCCAGCAGTCGACAGGGAGATTTCACAGATACGCAGTATTTT
abundance: few; d_gene: -; len: 14; v_gene: TRBV5-1; j_gene: TRBJ1-4; CDR3aa: CASSLDVGAEKLFF; CDR3nt: TGCGCCAGCAGCTTGGACGTAGGGGCTGAAAAACTGTTTTTT
abundance: -; d_gene: -; len: 14; v_gene: TRBV21-1; j_gene: TRBJ2-2; CDR3aa: CASSNQGAGGELFF; CDR3nt: TGTGCCAGCAGCAACCAGGGGGCTGGCGGGGAGCTGTTTTTT
abundance: few; d_gene: -; len: 12; v_gene: TRBV5-6; j_gene: TRBJ1-2; CDR3aa: CASSFREDGYTF; CDR3nt: TGTGCCAGCAGCTTTAGGGAGGACGGCTACACCTTC
abundance: -; d_gene: -; len: 15; v_gene: TRBV11-1; j_gene: TRBJ2-1; CDR3aa: CASSQRQAPYNEQFF; CDR3nt: TGTGCCAGCAGCCAACGACAGGCTCCTTACAATGAGCAGTTCTTC
abundance: -; d_gene: TRBD1; len: 16; v_gene: TRBV5-6; j_gene: TRBJ1-5; CDR3aa: CASSTGTGDSNQPQHF; CDR3nt: TGTGCCAGCAGTACCGGGACAGGTGATAGCAATCAGCCCCAGCATTTT
abundance: -; d_gene: -; len: 15; v_gene: TRBV7-8; j_gene: TRBJ1-1; CDR3aa: CASSPSSSWGTEAFF; CDR3nt: TGTGCCAGCAGCCCTAGCTCATCCTGGGGCACTGAAGCTTTCTTT
abundance: -; d_gene: -; len: 14; v_gene: TRBV6-5; j_gene: TRBJ2-5; CDR3aa: CASSSPPRAETQYF; CDR3nt: TGTGCCAGCAGTTCCCCTCCCAGGGCAGAGACCCAGTACTTC
abundance: -; d_gene: TRBD2; len: 15; v_gene: TRBV11-2; j_gene: TRBJ2-1; CDR3aa: CASSLASGGTYEQFF; CDR3nt: TGTGCCAGCAGCTTAGCTAGCGGGGGGACCTATGAGCAGTTCTTC
abundance: -; d_gene: TRBD2; len: 14; v_gene: TRBV5-1; j_gene: TRBJ2-3; CDR3aa: CASSFGGGSDTQYF; CDR3nt: TGCGCCAGCAGCTTCGGCGGGGGATCAGATACGCAGTATTTT
abundance: -; d_gene: TRBD2; len: 16; v_gene: TRBV5-1; j_gene: TRBJ2-5; CDR3aa: CASRMTSGASSGTQYF; CDR3nt: TGCGCCAGCAGGATGACTAGCGGGGCTTCATCAGGGACCCAGTACTTC